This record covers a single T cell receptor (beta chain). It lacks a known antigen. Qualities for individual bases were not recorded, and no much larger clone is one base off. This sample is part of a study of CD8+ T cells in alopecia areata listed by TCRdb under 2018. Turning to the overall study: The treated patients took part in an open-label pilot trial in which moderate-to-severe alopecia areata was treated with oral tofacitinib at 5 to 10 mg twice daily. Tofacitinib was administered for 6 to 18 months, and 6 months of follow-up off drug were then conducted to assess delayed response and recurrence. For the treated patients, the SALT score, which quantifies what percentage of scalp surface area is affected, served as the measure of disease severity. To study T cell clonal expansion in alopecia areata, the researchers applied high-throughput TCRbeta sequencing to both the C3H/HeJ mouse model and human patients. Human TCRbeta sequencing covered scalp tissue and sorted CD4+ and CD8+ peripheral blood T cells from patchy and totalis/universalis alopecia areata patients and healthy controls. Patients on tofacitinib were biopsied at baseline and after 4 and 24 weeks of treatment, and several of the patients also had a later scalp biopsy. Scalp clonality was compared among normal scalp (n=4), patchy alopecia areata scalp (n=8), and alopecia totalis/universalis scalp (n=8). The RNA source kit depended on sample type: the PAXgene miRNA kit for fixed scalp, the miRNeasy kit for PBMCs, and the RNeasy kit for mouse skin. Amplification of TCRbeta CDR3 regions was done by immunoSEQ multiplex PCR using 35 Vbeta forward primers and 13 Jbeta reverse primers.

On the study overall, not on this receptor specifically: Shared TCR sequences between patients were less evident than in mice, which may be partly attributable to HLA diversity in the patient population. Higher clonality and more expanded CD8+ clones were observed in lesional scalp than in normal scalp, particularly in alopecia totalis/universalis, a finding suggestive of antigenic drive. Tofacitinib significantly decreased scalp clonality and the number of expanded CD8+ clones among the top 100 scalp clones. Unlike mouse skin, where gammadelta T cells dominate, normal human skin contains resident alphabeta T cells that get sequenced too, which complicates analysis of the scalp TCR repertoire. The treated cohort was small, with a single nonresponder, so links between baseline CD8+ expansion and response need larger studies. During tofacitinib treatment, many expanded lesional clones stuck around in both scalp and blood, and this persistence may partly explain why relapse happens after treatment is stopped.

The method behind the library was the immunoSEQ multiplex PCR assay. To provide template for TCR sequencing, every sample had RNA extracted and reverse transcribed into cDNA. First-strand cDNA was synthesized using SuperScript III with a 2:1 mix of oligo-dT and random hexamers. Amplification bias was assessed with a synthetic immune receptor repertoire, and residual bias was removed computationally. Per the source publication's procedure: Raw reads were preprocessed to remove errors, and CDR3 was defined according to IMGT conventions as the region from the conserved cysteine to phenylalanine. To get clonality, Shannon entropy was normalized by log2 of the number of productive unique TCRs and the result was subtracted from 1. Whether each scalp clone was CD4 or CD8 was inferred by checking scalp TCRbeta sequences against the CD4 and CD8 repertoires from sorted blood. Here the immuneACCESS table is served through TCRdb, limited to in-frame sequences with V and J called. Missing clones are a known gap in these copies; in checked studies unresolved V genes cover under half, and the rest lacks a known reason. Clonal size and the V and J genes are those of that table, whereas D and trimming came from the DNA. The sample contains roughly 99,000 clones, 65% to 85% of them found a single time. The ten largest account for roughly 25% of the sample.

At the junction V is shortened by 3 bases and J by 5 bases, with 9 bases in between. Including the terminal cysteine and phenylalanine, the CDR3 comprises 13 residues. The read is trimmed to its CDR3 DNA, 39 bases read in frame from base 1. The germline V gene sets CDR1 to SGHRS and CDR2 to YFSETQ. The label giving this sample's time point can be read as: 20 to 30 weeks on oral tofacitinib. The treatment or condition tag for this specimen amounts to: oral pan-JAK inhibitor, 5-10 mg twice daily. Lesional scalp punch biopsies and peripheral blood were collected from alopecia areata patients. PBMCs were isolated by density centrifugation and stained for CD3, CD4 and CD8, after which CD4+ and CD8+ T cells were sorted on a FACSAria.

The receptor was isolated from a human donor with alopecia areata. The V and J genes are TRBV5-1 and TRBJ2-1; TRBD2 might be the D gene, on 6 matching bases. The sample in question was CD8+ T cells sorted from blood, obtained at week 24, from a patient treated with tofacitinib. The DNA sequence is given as TGCGCCAGCAGCTCGGGCGGGGACAATGAGCAGTTCTTC. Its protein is CASSSGGDNEQFF.